A single sample is the source of the 32 T cell receptor beta chains below, sequenced in a study of blood T cells in healthy people across ages. Next came a second PCR, run for roughly 6 to 11 cycles, which used a sample-barcoded 5' primer along with a J-beta primer mix. TCRdb processed the 5' RACE reads anew with MiXCR; each CDR3 protein has one entry. The sample has about 2 million distinct CDR3 sequences, roughly 49% seen once. The source material was blood. Every receptor here comes from a woman aged 40-49 years in good health.

This chain connects TRBV21-1 to TRBJ1-5; TRBD1 reflects the table's D call only, with no check against the DNA. TRBV21-1 is a listed pseudogene. This CDR3 spans 16 amino acids. The CDR3: CASSKTGTDGNQPQHF. The CDR3 bases are TGTGCCAGCAGCAAAACAGGGACAGACGGCAATCAGCCCCAGCATTTT.

CDR3 nucleotide sequence: TGCAGTGCTAGAGATCTCGTGGACAGGGGGTCTAGCACTGAAGCTTTCTTT. Encoded protein: CSARDLVDRGSSTEAFF. The chain has TRBV20-1 and TRBJ1-1, with TRBD1 matching 10 bases. The V gene end was trimmed by 0 bases and the J gene end by 4 bases; junction bases not matched to a gene: 11. This CDR3 is 17 amino acids long. Per germline, CDR1 DFQATT and CDR2 SNEGSKA (reference sequence).

This clonotype showed up many times. This sequence joins TRBV20-1 and TRBJ2-5; D unclear. CDR3 size: 11 residues. CDR1 and CDR2 from the germline V gene are DFQATT and SNEGSKA (reference sequence). Deletions cut 6 bases from V and 5 bases from J, with 10 bases between. This CDR3 reads CSATMSETQYF. The CDR3 coding sequence is TGCAGTGCCACCATGTCGGAGACCCAGTACTTC.

The chain carries TRBV6-2 or TRBV6-3 and TRBJ1-1; TRBD1 agrees at 7 bases. CDR1 is MNHEY, CDR2 SVGEGT, per germline. Unmatched junction bases numbered 4, after V lost 6 bases and J lost 3 bases. The CDR3 length is 13 residues. Here the CDR3 DNA reads TGTGCCAGCAGATTCCAGGGGGACACTGAAGCTTTCTTT. Translation gives CASRFQGDTEAFF.

This chain connects TRBV4-2 to TRBJ2-7, with 11 positions matching TRBD2. The J call may be in error: the DNA end matches TRBJ2-5 better. From germline, CDR1 is LGHNA and CDR2 YNFKEQ. The CDR3 has 17 residues. CDR3: CASSHGLAGGPSETQYF. The CDR3 DNA reads TGTGCCAGCAGCCATGGGTTAGCGGGGGGGCCCTCAGAGACCCAGTACTTC.

The chain employs TRBV12-3 or TRBV12-4 and TRBJ1-2; D is ambiguous. This CDR3 region has 13 residues. V lost 4 bases and J 6 bases, leaving 12 bases between the germline ends. In DNA, the CDR3 is TGTGCCAGCAGTTGGCAGGTTTTGGATGGCTACACCTTC. It yields the protein CASSWQVLDGYTF.

The J gene is TRBJ1-1, the V gene TRBV20-1; 7 bases agree with TRBD1. The germline gives CDR1 DFQATT, CDR2 SNEGSKA (reference sequence). Germline trimming cut 4 bases from V and 0 bases from J; bases unmatched to any gene: 5. This CDR3 is built from 14 residues. CDR3 sequence: CSATGGFMNTEAFF. The CDR3 DNA reads TGCAGTGCTACAGGGGGTTTTATGAACACTGAAGCTTTCTTT.

The chain combines TRBV3-1 with TRBJ2-7, with 9 bases lining up with TRBD1. V was clipped by 1 base and J by 5 bases; unmatched bases: 18. CDR1 and CDR2 from the germline V gene are LGHDT and YNNKEL (reference sequence). The CDR3 has 19 residues. The CDR3 DNA is TGTGCCAGCAGCCAAGGTCGGGGGCTGATCACAGGGGGCACGGACGAGCAGTACTTC. Translating it yields CASSQGRGLITGGTDEQYF.

The CDR3 spells CASSTWTVNEQFF. The DNA for the CDR3 is TGTGCCAGCAGTACCTGGACAGTCAATGAGCAGTTCTTC. The chain carries TRBV6-5 and TRBJ2-1; weak D call: TRBD1 (6 bases). The CDR3 runs 13 residues. CDR1 and CDR2 from the germline V gene are MNHEY and SVGAGI. V lost 5 bases and J 6 bases, leaving 11 bases between the germline ends.

This chain joins TRBV5-6 and TRBJ2-5; D is uncertain. Per germline, CDR1 SGHDT and CDR2 YYEEEE. This CDR3 has 14 residues. V dropped 0 bases and J dropped 5 bases, with 11 bases sitting between them. CDR3 in amino acids: CASSLGQSAETQYF. CDR3 in DNA: TGTGCCAGCAGCTTGGGCCAGTCGGCCGAGACCCAGTACTTC.

The chain has TRBV29-1 and TRBJ2-3; 11 nucleotides align to TRBD2. The CDR3 length is 12 residues. Germline-derived CDR1 and CDR2 are SQVTM and ANQGSEA. CDR3 coding DNA: TGCAACGTCGGGACTAGCGGTCCCAGTCCGTATTTT. This sequence encodes CNVGTSGPSPYF.

V and J are TRBV11-2 and TRBJ1-2, with TRBD1 identical over 9 bases. Looked up from germline, CDR1 is SGHAT and CDR2 is FQNNGV. The CDR3 sequence is 16 residues long. J was trimmed by 4 bases and V by 3 bases; bases with no gene match: 9. CDR3 residues: CASSFVTGGWSYGYTF. CDR3 coding DNA: TGTGCCAGCAGCTTCGTAACAGGGGGCTGGAGCTATGGCTACACCTTC.

The chain couples TRBV7-9 to TRBJ2-1, with 8 bases aligning to TRBD1. This CDR3 comprises 15 residues. The V segment lost 1 base and the J segment 6 bases; nucleotides outside the gene matches: 5. The germline CDR1 and CDR2 sequences are SEHNR and FQNEAQ (reference sequence). CDR3: CASSLGDRGGNEQFF. The CDR3 nucleotides are TGTGCCAGCAGCTTAGGAGACAGGGGCGGCAATGAGCAGTTCTTC.

V usage is TRBV4-2 and J usage is TRBJ2-5, with 10 bases fitting TRBD2. Trimming cost V 2 bases and J 0 bases; bases outside gene matches: 15. This CDR3 contains 20 residues. CDR1 LGHNA and CDR2 YNFKEQ come from the germline V gene. This CDR3 is CASSQRTSGNSGSNQETQYF. CDR3 DNA sequence: TGTGCCAGCAGCCAAAGGACTAGCGGCAACTCGGGGAGCAACCAAGAGACCCAGTACTTC.

This clonotype showed up just a few times. The chain combines TRBV29-1 with TRBJ2-3; 8 bases line up with TRBD2. Unmatched junction bases numbered 3, after V lost 4 bases and J lost 3 bases. The V gene's germline CDR1 is SQVTM and CDR2 ANQGSEA. The CDR3 spans 13 residues. CDR3 in DNA: TGCAGCGTTGGACTAGCGAGGACAGATACGCAGTATTTT. This sequence encodes CSVGLARTDTQYF.

The V gene is TRBV5-1, the J gene TRBJ2-1, with D possibly being TRBD2 (5 bases). The CDR3 extends over 15 amino acids. Germline V CDR1 and CDR2: SGHRS, YFSETQ. V was trimmed by 1 base and J by 7 bases, leaving 15 bases between them. CDR3 residues: CASSLKGPGSNEQFF. CDR3 sequence (DNA): TGCGCCAGCAGCTTGAAGGGTCCGGGAAGTAATGAGCAGTTCTTC. Supplemented by reference TRBV5-1 and TRBJ2-1, the full variable domain reads KAGVTQTPRYLIKTRGQQVTLSCSPISGHRSVSWYQQTPGQGLQFLFEYFSETQRNKGNFPGRFSGRQFSNSRSEMNVSTLELGDSALYLCASSLKGPGSNEQFFGPGTRLTVL.

This clonotype was recorded only once. The V gene is TRBV7-9, the J gene TRBJ1-2; TRBD1 aligns across 10 bases. Germline V gives CDR1 SEHNR, CDR2 FQNEAQ (reference sequence). The CDR3 runs to 19 residues. V gave up 4 bases and J gave up 0 bases; unmatched junction bases: 14. For the CDR3, the DNA is TGTGCCAGCAGCTCGCTGGGACAGGGGAGGCATTTGGCTAACTATGGCTACACCTTC. Protein sequence: CASSSLGQGRHLANYGYTF.

This clonotype turned up a few times. The chain links TRBV13 to TRBJ1-4, with D unclear. Germline-derived CDR1 and CDR2 are PRHDT and FYEKMQ (reference sequence). The CDR3 runs 13 residues. Trimming removed 5 bases from V and 0 bases from J, with 4 bases in between. This chain's CDR3 is CASSPSTNEKLFF. The CDR3 DNA is TGTGCCAGCAGCCCCTCAACTAATGAAAAACTGTTTTTT.

The chain is built from TRBV10-1 and TRBJ2-4; D is possibly TRBD1 (6 bases). The CDR3 contains 13 residues. Looked up from germline, CDR1 is WNHNN and CDR2 is SYGVQD (reference sequence). V dropped 6 bases and J dropped 13 bases, with 19 bases sitting between them. For the CDR3, the DNA is TGCGCCAGCAGCGAAAACAGGGACGGGGAGCAGTACTTC. This gives the protein CASSENRDGEQYF.

The J gene is TRBJ2-1, the V gene TRBV4-3; TRBD2 agrees at 7 bases. Germline CDR1 LGHNA, CDR2 YSLEER. This CDR3 region has 13 residues. V lost 3 bases and J lost 10; bases outside the gene matches: 6. The CDR3 region is CASSHATRGEQFF. Written as DNA, the CDR3 is TGCGCCAGCAGCCACGCGACGCGGGGGGAGCAGTTCTTC.

This clonotype was observed a few times. This rearrangement joins TRBV7-6 to TRBJ2-7, with a weak D call TRBD2 (5 bases). The CDR3 is 15 residues long. V was clipped by 0 bases and J by 5 bases, with 14 bases between them. Per the germline V gene, CDR1 is SGHVS and CDR2 is FNYEAQ. Here the CDR3 reads CASSLAAPNGDEQYF. The CDR3 bases are TGTGCCAGCAGCTTAGCCGCTCCCAACGGGGACGAGCAGTACTTC.

The chain employs TRBV15 and TRBJ2-7; TRBD1 matches 10 bases. The CDR3 is made up of 14 amino acids. V lost 3 bases, J lost 6 bases, and 5 bases stayed unmatched. Germline V gives CDR1 LNHNV, CDR2 YYDKDF (reference sequence). Here the CDR3 DNA reads TGTGCCACCAGCAGCCGGACAGGGGGACGCGAGCAGTACTTC. Translated, it gives CATSSRTGGREQYF.

The rearrangement links TRBV9 to TRBJ2-1; 10 bases are shared with TRBD2. This CDR3 has 17 amino acids. Germline CDR1 SGDLS, CDR2 YYNGEE. V shed 3 bases, J shed 3 bases, and the junction held 9 bases outside the gene matches. CDR3 loop: CASSAASGGPFYNEQFF. CDR3 coding DNA: TGTGCCAGCAGCGCCGCTAGCGGGGGTCCTTTCTACAATGAGCAGTTCTTC.

This clonotype was counted once. The rearrangement links TRBV5-6 to TRBJ1-1; no firm D call. This CDR3 contains 15 residues. V was shortened by 7 bases and J by 0 bases, with 16 bases between the two germline ends. Germline V CDR1 and CDR2: SGHDT, YYEEEE. CDR3 coding DNA: TGTGCCAGCGGCCCGCCTGGGATGGTGAACACTGAAGCTTTCTTT. Translating gives CASGPPGMVNTEAFF.

This clonotype was found a few times. V and J are TRBV29-1 and TRBJ2-1; D gene ambiguous. V shed 4 bases and J shed 4 bases, with 14 bases lying between them. Germline V lookup: CDR1 SQVTM, CDR2 ANQGSEA. The CDR3 length is 14 residues. The CDR3 DNA reads as TGCAGCGTTGTAAAAGCGAGTGATTACAATGAGCAGTTCTTC. The encoded protein is CSVVKASDYNEQFF.

This rearrangement joins TRBV27 to TRBJ2-1; 11 bases line up with TRBD2. V was clipped by 1 base and J by 0 bases; unmatched bases: 2. Germline values: CDR1 MNHEY, CDR2 SMNVEV (reference sequence). The CDR3 is 17 residues long. CDR3 region: CASSLYSGGDSYNEQFF. The CDR3 region has the DNA TGTGCCAGCAGTTTATATAGCGGGGGGGACTCCTACAATGAGCAGTTCTTC.

The V and J genes are TRBV19 and TRBJ2-1; weak D call: TRBD2 (5 bases). The CDR3 consists of 14 residues. The ends were cut back, 7 bases at V and 4 bases at J, with 14 bases in the middle. Germline assignment: CDR1 LNHDA and CDR2 SQIVND (reference sequence). The CDR3 nucleotides read TGTGCCAGTACAAGAGGGATGGGATACAATGAGCAGTTCTTC. It translates to CASTRGMGYNEQFF. Looking up the rest from reference TRBV19 and TRBJ2-1 gives the full variable domain: DGGITQSPKYLFRKEGQNVTLSCEQNLNHDAMYWYRQDPGQGLRLIYYSQIVNDFQKGDIAEGYSVSREKKESFPLTVTSAQKNPTAFYLCASTRGMGYNEQFFGPGTRLTVL.

This clonotype was seen a few times. This chain connects TRBV12-3 or TRBV12-4 to TRBJ2-7; 10 bases are a match to TRBD1. The trim removed 6 bases at V and 5 bases at J, leaving 19 bases unmatched. This CDR3 comprises 18 residues. The CDR3 nucleotides read TGTGCCAGCAGCCAAGGCGCGGGGGACGACAGGGGGCATGACGAGCAGTACTTC. Translating it yields CASSQGAGDDRGHDEQYF.

As concerns this clonotype: The junction does not match germline at one end; this may be a read error. The chain combines TRBV6-2 or TRBV6-3 with TRBJ2-6; D may be TRBD1 (5 bases). CDR1 is MNHEY, CDR2 SVGEGT, per germline. This CDR3 has 18 amino acids. CDR3 loop: CASSISQQAGSGANVLTF. DNA for the CDR3: TGTGCCAGCAGCATTTCGCAACAGGCCGGTTCTGGAGCCAACGTCCTGACTTTC.

Notes on this clonotype: A read error likely explains this, since a far larger clone differs by one base. The chain is built from TRBV3-1 and TRBJ2-1; D is perhaps TRBD1 (6 bases). V gave up 1 base and J gave up 10 bases, with 11 bases separating them. CDR3 size: 13 residues. Germline CDR1 LGHDT, CDR2 YNNKEL (reference sequence). CDR3 nucleotides: TGTGCCAGCAGCCAAGGGACAGCCTACGAGCAGTTCTTC. Translating it yields CASSQGTAYEQFF.

The V and J genes are TRBV6-2 or TRBV6-3 and TRBJ2-7; possible D gene TRBD1, 6 bases. V dropped 6 bases and J dropped 7 bases, with 16 bases sitting between them. This CDR3 has 13 amino acids. Germline CDR1 MNHEY, CDR2 SVGEGT. CDR3 DNA sequence: TGTGCCAGCAGGCCGGGACACCGTTGGGAGCAGTACTTC. Its protein product is CASRPGHRWEQYF.

This chain uses TRBV5-1 with TRBJ1-2; 7 positions match TRBD1. Per germline, CDR1 SGHRS and CDR2 YFSETQ. The CDR3 has 13 amino acids. With 9 bases clipped from V and 6 bases from J, the junction kept 11 bases outside the gene matches. The CDR3 protein is CAIKTGFENGYTF. The CDR3 nucleotides read TGCGCCATCAAGACAGGGTTTGAGAATGGCTACACCTTC.